This T cell receptor beta chain appears in the sequencing data of a study of shared clonotypes between healthy human individuals. The sequencing of unsorted PBMC DNA took place on ten immunoSEQ deep assay plates. Clones were read by immunoSEQ multiplex PCR, and TCRdb kept only the in-frame ones, dropping some. Among roughly 490,000 clones listed, 79% were seen once. Study-wide results and limits: Donors were few, which limited the genetic and exposure-history diversity represented.

Deletions cut 1 base from V and 2 bases from J, with 8 bases between. Germline V lookup: CDR1 LGHNT, CDR2 FRNRAP. The CDR3 extends over 14 amino acids. In this sample, this clone turned up once. What it recognizes is unknown. This chain links TRBV12-5 with TRBJ2-5, with D possibly TRBD1 on 6 matching bases. Sequencing used PBMCs. This receptor was taken from a middle-aged woman in good health. Some clones in this sample may be carry-over from other donors' samples. The CDR3 is CASGLGQDQETQYF. Here the CDR3 DNA reads TGTGCTAGTGGTTTGGGACAGGATCAAGAGACCCAGTACTTC.